This TCR beta chain was recovered during a study of T-cell reconstitution after alpha-beta-depleted transplantation in children. The CDR3 has 15 residues. V was trimmed by 1 base and J by 4 bases, leaving 16 bases between them. Looked up from germline, CDR1 is DFQATT and CDR2 is SNEGSKA (reference sequence). Library preparation (for TCRbeta) was performed with unique molecular identifiers. Using its own MiXCR run on the PCR reads, TCRdb lists one record per CDR3 protein. Of 70,000 to 95,000 distinct CDR3 sequences in the sample, around 18% were seen once. In its sample, this clonotype was seen a few times.

The V gene is TRBV20-1, the J gene TRBJ1-2, with a weak D call TRBD1 (6 bases). The clonotype comes from a male patient between 2 and 15 years old who had a stem cell transplant for acute lymphoblastic leukemia, so the T cells may come from the graft donor. The material sequenced was PBMCs, mostly from graft donor cells, taken 360 days after TCRalphabeta/CD19-depleted stem cell transplant. In nucleotides, the CDR3 is TGCAGTGCTAGAGGGGACTCTACAGGGTTCTATGGCTACACCTTC. Residues: CSARGDSTGFYGYTF.